The sequence of this T cell receptor beta chain was determined in a study of shared clonotypes between healthy human individuals. Replicate PCRs for sorted subsets used approximately 220 ng DNA; this equaled about 30,000 T cell genomes. This table comes from immunoSEQ multiplex PCR, and its TCRdb copy is limited to in-frame clones, with some not included. Of approximately 2.5 million clones in the sample, about 92% were seen once. Notes on this clone: Its specificity is not known.

Findings and limits, study-wide: Non-shared clonotypes showed lower generation probabilities than clonotypes common to all four donors. For sorted subsets, rarefaction showed incomplete sequencing despite large depth. Only blood samples were collected, and tissue repertoires likely differ.

Germline V gives CDR1 LNHNV, CDR2 YYDKDF (reference sequence). V was shortened by 6 bases and J by 3 bases, with 21 bases between the two germline ends. The CDR3 is 17 residues long. The rearrangement links TRBV15 to TRBJ1-3; D is perhaps TRBD1 (6 bases). This receptor was identified in a man in his late teens or twenties in good health. Material: naive CD4+ T cells sorted from blood. Specified subset: CD45RA+ positively selected. CDR3 residues: CATRKGGIVSSGNTIYF. DNA of the CDR3: TGTGCCACCAGGAAAGGGGGAATCGTGTCTAGTGGAAACACCATATATTTT.